Listed below are T cell receptor beta chains from one sample, sequenced in a study of blood T cells in healthy people across ages. TCRdb analysed the 5' RACE reads with MiXCR anew, one entry per CDR3 protein. The sample gives approximately 780,000 distinct CDR3 sequences, roughly 25% of which show up once; around 3% is in the top ten. This sample also appeared in a second study, on T cells of mothers and their children.

The sequenced sample consisted of blood. These receptors all come from a boy aged 5-17 years in good health. The CDR3 runs from the conserved cysteine through the conserved F or W. A D gene is named only where the DNA matches it firmly. Not every row has a clone size; where given, it reads once, few, many or a size class.

>TRBJ2-5|NA|TRBV12-3/TRBV12-4|NA
CASSLAGLRQTQYF
>TRBJ2-4|NA|TRBV7-9|NA
CASSSPRSVAKNIQYF
>TRBJ2-7|TRBD1|TRBV7-3|NA
CASSLEGQPYEQYF
>TRBJ2-2|NA|TRBV24-1|few
CATSEGGELFF
>TRBJ2-5|NA|TRBV6-5|few
CASSYSRLGGWETQYF
>TRBJ2-3|TRBD1|TRBV4-1|NA
CASSQEETGGADTQYF
>TRBJ2-7|TRBD1|TRBV4-1|few
CASSQVPGQGNYEQYF
>TRBJ2-5|NA|TRBV5-1|many
CASSAGGALQETQYF
>TRBJ1-4|NA|TRBV10-3|few
CAISEARAREKLFF
>TRBJ2-1|NA|TRBV14|few
CASSPIAYNEQFF
>TRBJ2-5|TRBD2|TRBV4-2|few
CASSQPGLAGVQETQYF
>TRBJ1-5|NA|TRBV20-1|few
CSNNDSLYSNQPQHF
>TRBJ2-3|TRBD1|TRBV12-3/TRBV12-4|few
CASSLGQGVADTQYF
>TRBJ2-7|TRBD2|TRBV20-1|NA
CSAQSRTSFTYEQYF
>TRBJ2-3|TRBD1|TRBV5-4|NA
CASSNHGQGEDTQYF
>TRBJ1-4|NA|TRBV3-1|few
CASSPSIGEKLFF
>TRBJ1-4|NA|TRBV5-5|NA
CASSPAPEKLFF
>TRBJ2-7|TRBD1|TRBV29-1|few
CSVGWDRAYEQYF
>TRBJ2-2|TRBD2|TRBV7-2|few
CASSLWGPGGPGELFF
>TRBJ2-3|NA|TRBV6-6|NA
CASSYRAAESTDTQYF
>TRBJ2-2|NA|TRBV7-9|NA
CASSRVGTQGKGHTGELFF
>TRBJ2-5|NA|TRBV20-1|NA
CSAFSVGKRETQYF
>TRBJ2-3|TRBD2|TRBV28|NA
CASSWATSGATDTQYF
>TRBJ2-5|NA|TRBV29-1|few
CSVLDTIGKTQYF
>TRBJ1-5|NA|TRBV4-1|NA
CASSHAGLNQPQHF
>TRBJ1-2|NA|TRBV5-5|few
CASSPQTGYNYGYTF
>TRBJ2-1|NA|TRBV12-3/TRBV12-4|NA
CASSQKRATYNEQFF
>NA|NA|TRBV5-5|NA
CASSFGKAQATYEQYF
>TRBJ1-6|TRBD1|TRBV10-3|NA
CAIRGQGDSPLHF
>TRBJ2-1|NA|TRBV6-2/TRBV6-3|NA
CASTDSYNEQFF
>TRBJ2-5|NA|TRBV6-6|NA
CASTKVGQPGETQYF
>TRBJ2-4|NA|TRBV20-1|NA
CSARDVGKNIQYF
>TRBJ1-5|NA|TRBV4-1|NA
CASSQGQGGDQPQHF
>TRBJ2-3|NA|TRBV5-1|NA
CASRREFTDTQYF
>TRBJ2-7|TRBD2|TRBV6-5|once
CASSRSGDSYEQYF
>TRBJ2-2|TRBD1|TRBV5-1|NA
CASSNDRGTGELFF
>TRBJ2-7|TRBD2|TRBV12-3/TRBV12-4|few
CASSFHRPTETSGVRYEQYF
>NA|TRBD2|TRBV29-1|few
CSVKTSGTTEQYF
>TRBJ1-2|NA|TRBV12-3/TRBV12-4|few
CASTPSRGGNYGYTF
>TRBJ2-7|NA|TRBV11-2|few
CASALYEQYF
>TRBJ2-7|TRBD1|TRBV2|few
CASRARDSQAPKSEQYF
>TRBJ1-1|NA|TRBV29-1|few
CSVGAAGMNTEAFF
>TRBJ1-2|NA|TRBV7-9|few
CASRAGSGKDGYTF
>TRBJ1-2|TRBD1|TRBV20-1|few
CSARQGASYGYTF
>TRBJ2-1|NA|TRBV14|few
CASSRISYNEQFF
>NA|NA|TRBV29-1|NA
CSVNFGTNSYEQYF
>TRBJ1-4|NA|TRBV3-1|NA
CASSHSAATNEKLFF
>TRBJ1-4|NA|TRBV5-1|NA
CASSLGSYNEKLFF